One sample yielded the 30 T cell receptor beta chains listed below, sequenced in a study of blood T cell repertoires in COVID-19. The protocol was immunoSEQ multiplex PCR, while the TCRdb copy is restricted to in-frame clones and leaves out a portion. The sample gives about 250,000 clones, roughly 86% of which show up once; approximately 6.2% is in the top ten. The sample was peripheral blood. These receptors were taken from a woman aged 80 or over with COVID-19, enrolled during active disease.

For this clone: One junction end disagrees with the germline gene, perhaps due to a read error. The genes are TRBV27 and TRBJ1-3; 7 nucleotides match TRBD1. The germline CDR1 and CDR2 sequences are MNHEY and SMNVEV (reference sequence). The CDR3 loop spans 14 amino acids. The CDR3 here is CASSSGGLGNTVYF. The DNA for the CDR3 is TGTGCCAGCAGTTCAGGGGGACTGGGCAACACCGTATATTTT.

V gene TRBV10-3 combines with J gene TRBJ1-1; D is ambiguous. Germline V gives CDR1 ENHRY, CDR2 SYGVKD. The CDR3 covers 12 residues. V lost 7 bases and J lost 4, with 10 bases in between. Here the CDR3 reads CAITGVGTEAFF. The CDR3 DNA follows: TGTGCCATCACCGGGGTGGGCACTGAAGCTTTCTTT.

The rearrangement uses TRBV5-1 and TRBJ1-6; D not certain. The germline CDR1 and CDR2 sequences are SGHRS and YFSETQ. CDR3 size: 13 residues. V was clipped by 0 bases and J by 7 bases, with 5 bases between them. The DNA for the CDR3 is TGCGCCAGCAGCTTGGGGCAGAATTCACCCCTCCACTTT. Translation gives CASSLGQNSPLHF.

The chain carries TRBV5-6 and TRBJ2-1; D is unclear. V dropped 0 bases and J dropped 1 base, with 14 bases sitting between them. Germline V lookup: CDR1 SGHDT, CDR2 YYEEEE. The CDR3 has 17 amino acids. The CDR3: CASSLARSSPSYNEQFF. CDR3 DNA sequence: TGTGCCAGCAGCTTGGCTAGATCGAGCCCTTCCTACAATGAGCAGTTCTTC.

V is TRBV4-2 and J is TRBJ2-7; TRBD2 aligns across 8 bases. CDR3 length equals 15 residues. V gave up 3 bases and J gave up 2 bases; unmatched junction bases: 6. CDR1 and CDR2 (germline): LGHNA, YNFKEQ. The CDR3 protein is CASSHGGAGAYEQYF. The CDR3 DNA follows: TGTGCCAGCAGCCATGGGGGAGCGGGGGCCTACGAGCAGTACTTC.

The CDR3 nucleotides are TGTGCCAGCTCACCATCGGGGGGGAACACTGAAGCTTTCTTT. It specifies CASSPSGGNTEAFF. The rearrangement links TRBV18 to TRBJ1-1; weak D call: TRBD1 (5 bases). From germline, CDR1 is KGHSH and CDR2 LQKENI. Trimming pared 2 bases from V and 1 base from J, leaving 8 bases between. CDR3 length equals 14 residues. The entire variable domain, with the rest obtained from reference TRBV18 and TRBJ1-1, is as follows: NAGVMQNPRHLVRRRGQEARLRCSPMKGHSHVYWYRQLPEEGLKFMVYLQKENIIDESGMPKERFSAEFPKEGPSILRIQQVVRGDSAAYFCASSPSGGNTEAFFGQGTRLTVV.

This clone was seen only once. The V call is TRBV5-4, the J call TRBJ1-1; perhaps TRBD1 as D (5 bases). Looked up from germline, CDR1 is SGHNT and CDR2 is YYREEE (reference sequence). The V end lost 0 bases, the J end lost 4 bases, and 16 bases lay between the germline ends. The CDR3 length is 16 residues. CDR3 amino acids: CASSLGGGRVGTEAFF. The CDR3 nucleotides are TGTGCCAGCAGCTTGGGGGGCGGGAGGGTTGGCACTGAAGCTTTCTTT.

This clone was counted between two and nine times. The rearrangement joins TRBV5-6 to TRBJ2-7; 7 bases align to TRBD2. Losses at the gene ends were 2 bases for V and 2 bases for J; bases not matched to a gene: 16. Germline CDR1 reads SGHDT; CDR2 reads YYEEEE. This CDR3 spans 18 amino acids. This CDR3 is CASSLPLVPSGPPYEQYF. The CDR3 DNA sequence: TGTGCCAGCAGCTTACCCCTCGTCCCTAGCGGACCTCCCTACGAGCAGTACTTC.

CDR3 loop: CAISEPQGFATEAFF. DNA for the CDR3: TGTGCCATCAGTGAGCCTCAGGGTTTTGCGACTGAAGCTTTCTTT. V usage is TRBV10-3 and J usage is TRBJ1-1, with D perhaps TRBD1 (5 bases). Germline lookup yields CDR1 ENHRY and CDR2 SYGVKD. V lost 2 bases to trimming and J lost 5 bases, with 15 bases between them. This CDR3 is built from 15 residues.

Only a few counts were recorded for this clone. The rearrangement joins TRBV5-1 to TRBJ1-6; the match to TRBD1 covers 7 bases. The junction had 7 bases not matched to a gene; V was cut back by 4 bases and J by 0 bases. CDR3 length: 17 residues. The germline V gene encodes CDR1 SGHRS and CDR2 YFSETQ. In nucleotides, the CDR3 is TGCGCCAGCAGCGAGACAGGGTGGAGCTCCTATAATTCACCCCTCCACTTT. As protein: CASSETGWSSYNSPLHF.

The genes are TRBV5-1 and TRBJ1-6; TRBD1 is a possible D gene (6 bases). The germline V gene has CDR1 SGHRS and CDR2 YFSETQ. Trimming cost V 0 bases and J 5 bases, with 15 bases left between them. This CDR3 spans 17 amino acids. The CDR3 here is CASSLALTGKDNSPLHF. The CDR3, as DNA: TGCGCCAGCAGCTTGGCCTTAACAGGGAAAGATAATTCACCCCTCCACTTT.

The V call is TRBV24-1, the J call TRBJ1-5, with 10 positions matching TRBD1. Germline assignment: CDR1 KGHDR and CDR2 SFDVKD. Trimming cost V 7 bases and J 4 bases; bases outside gene matches: 3. The CDR3 runs 14 residues. CDR3: CATSAGQGNQPQHF. CDR3 nucleotide sequence: TGTGCCACCAGCGCGGGACAGGGGAATCAGCCCCAGCATTTT.

The chain couples TRBV5-4 to TRBJ2-1, with a weak D call TRBD2 (5 bases). The CDR3 length is 16 residues. V was clipped by 4 bases and J by 3 bases, with 17 bases between them. Germline V CDR1 and CDR2: SGHNT, YYREEE (reference sequence). CDR3 region: CASSTGLSGNYNEQFF. Written as DNA, the CDR3 is TGTGCCAGCAGCACCGGTCTGAGCGGCAACTACAATGAGCAGTTCTTC.

The CDR3 reads CATDGQKAGANVLTF. The CDR3 DNA reads TGTGCCACCGATGGACAGAAAGCTGGGGCCAACGTCCTGACTTTC. The V and J genes are TRBV6-5 and TRBJ2-6; a weak D match, TRBD1 (6 bases). The CDR3 totals 15 residues. Between the trimmed V and J ends, which lost 10 bases and 2 bases, there was a span of 15 bases. Germline V lookup: CDR1 MNHEY, CDR2 SVGAGI.

CDR3 region: CASSLGPGQYYGYTF. DNA of the CDR3: TGTGCCAGCAGCTTAGGGCCCGGACAGTACTATGGCTACACCTTC. J is TRBJ1-2 and V is TRBV11-2; a weak D match, TRBD1 (6 bases). V was pared by 1 base and J by 3 bases, with 12 bases between. The germline CDR1 and CDR2 sequences are SGHAT and FQNNGV. The CDR3 runs 15 residues.

This chain connects TRBV2 to TRBJ2-3; D unclear. Per germline, CDR1 SNHLY and CDR2 FYNNEI. CDR3 length: 12 residues. The V end lost 6 bases, the J end lost 2 bases, and 6 bases lay between the germline ends. CDR3 residues: CASSGYTDTQYF. The DNA for the CDR3 is TGTGCCAGCAGCGGGTACACAGATACGCAGTATTTT.

The CDR3 bases are TGTGCCAGCAGTTACCCGAAGGGGTCGGCCTACGAGCAGTACTTC. It is translated as CASSYPKGSAYEQYF. The rearrangement uses TRBV6-5 and TRBJ2-7; D may be TRBD1 (5 bases). Germline CDR1 and CDR2: MNHEY and SVGAGI. V was clipped by 2 bases and J by 2 bases, with 13 bases between them. The CDR3 sequence is 15 residues long.

The V call is TRBV24-1, the J call TRBJ1-1, with D tentatively TRBD1 (6 bases). The germline V and J ends were trimmed by 5 bases and 2 bases, with 17 bases remaining between them. The CDR3 covers 16 residues. Germline loops: CDR1 KGHDR, CDR2 SFDVKD. The CDR3 DNA is TGTGCCACCAGTGCGGGGAGCTTGGGGGCCAACACTGAAGCTTTCTTT. It yields the protein CATSAGSLGANTEAFF.

The chain uses TRBV12-3 or TRBV12-4 and TRBJ1-6, with D unclear. The CDR3 has 11 residues. Between the trimmed V and J ends, which lost 6 bases and 9 bases, there was a span of 6 bases. The CDR3 nucleotides are TGTGCCAGCAGGTCAGGTTCACCCCTCCACTTT. Translating gives CASRSGSPLHF.

CDR3 nucleotide sequence: TGTGCCAGCAGCGGAGGTGGGACAGGGGGCGCTGAAGCTTTCTTT. Translating it yields CASSGGGTGGAEAFF. The gene calls are TRBV5-4 and TRBJ1-1; 12 nucleotides align to TRBD1. The CDR3 is 15 residues long. Trimming cost V 4 bases and J 6 bases; bases outside gene matches: 7. CDR1 and CDR2 from the germline V gene are SGHNT and YYREEE (reference sequence).

This sequence joins TRBV10-3 and TRBJ2-5; maybe TRBD2 (7 bases). Germline V gives CDR1 ENHRY, CDR2 SYGVKD. The V end lost 2 bases, the J end lost 3 bases, and 10 bases lay between the germline ends. This CDR3 region has 14 residues. Here the CDR3 DNA reads TGTGCCATCAGTGAGGGAGGGGGGGAAGAGACCCAGTACTTC. Protein product: CAISEGGGEETQYF.

The V call is TRBV6-2 or TRBV6-3, the J call TRBJ1-1; 9 bases are shared with TRBD1. This CDR3 has 18 amino acids. V was clipped by 2 bases and J by 1 base; unmatched bases: 11. The V gene's germline CDR1 is MNHEY and CDR2 SVGEGT. CDR3 residues: CASSYPTTGGRSNTEAFF. The DNA of the CDR3 is TGTGCCAGCAGTTACCCTACGACAGGGGGAAGGTCGAACACTGAAGCTTTCTTT.

The V call is TRBV5-4, the J call TRBJ1-2, with D possibly TRBD1 on 6 matching bases. V was cut by 3 bases and J by 7 bases, with 19 bases left in between. The germline gives CDR1 SGHNT, CDR2 YYREEE (reference sequence). This CDR3 spans 15 amino acids. CDR3 sequence (DNA): TGTGCCAGCAGCTGGGGGGGGGCAGGGCTGGCTGGCTACACCTTC. It translates to CASSWGGAGLAGYTF.

The rearrangement joins TRBV7-9 to TRBJ1-4, with 8 positions matching TRBD1. Germline assignment: CDR1 SEHNR and CDR2 FQNEAQ (reference sequence). V shed 3 bases, J shed 8 bases, and the junction held 5 bases outside the gene matches. The CDR3 loop spans 14 amino acids. For the CDR3, the DNA is TGTGCCAGCAGCTTCACAGGGGGTATGGAAAAACTGTTTTTT. Translated, it gives CASSFTGGMEKLFF.

Only a few counts were recorded for this clone. The CDR3 nucleotides read TGTGCCAGCAGCAAGAGGGACAGTTGGGTCTACGAGCAGTACGTC. Translated: CASSKRDSWVYEQYV. The chain has TRBV21-1 and TRBJ2-7; TRBD1 is the table's D call and was not checked against the DNA. TRBV21-1 is a pseudogene. The CDR3 has 15 amino acids.

The chain combines TRBV3-1 (or the pseudogene TRBV3-2) with TRBJ1-2, with D uncertain. V was trimmed by 0 bases and J by 6 bases, leaving 11 bases between them. The CDR3 has 14 residues. Per the germline V gene, CDR1 is LGHDT and CDR2 is YNNKEL (reference sequence). This CDR3 is CASSQDSWRDGYTF. The DNA of the CDR3 is TGTGCCAGCAGCCAAGATTCATGGAGGGATGGCTACACCTTC.

This chain joins TRBV7-2 and TRBJ2-2; 7 bases align to TRBD2. CDR3 size: 15 residues. Germline V gene data show CDR1 as SGHTA and CDR2 as FQGNSA. Losses at the gene ends were 5 bases for V and 1 base for J; bases not matched to a gene: 4. CDR3 region: CASSLSGVNTGELFF. The CDR3, as DNA: TGTGCCAGCAGCCTCAGCGGGGTGAACACCGGGGAGCTGTTTTTT.

In this sample, this clone turned up a few times. This chain links TRBV5-1 with TRBJ2-1, with TRBD2 matching over 7 bases. Germline CDR1 is SGHRS and CDR2 is YFSETQ. This CDR3 contains 17 residues. Germline trimming cut 1 base from V and 5 bases from J; bases unmatched to any gene: 12. DNA for the CDR3: TGCGCCAGCAGCTTGCCTAGCGGCTACAAAGGCGACAATGAGCAGTTCTTC. The encoded protein is CASSLPSGYKGDNEQFF.

The gene calls are TRBV6-5 and TRBJ1-3; D gene unclear. The CDR3 is made up of 13 amino acids. Trimming pared 9 bases from V and 4 bases from J, leaving 13 bases between. The germline V gene encodes CDR1 MNHEY and CDR2 SVGAGI. The CDR3 DNA reads as TGTGCCAGTAGCGTAGACTCAGGAAACACCATATATTTT. It encodes CASSVDSGNTIYF.

The rearrangement joins TRBV10-3 to TRBJ1-3, with a tentative D call TRBD1 (6 bases). Germline CDR1 ENHRY, CDR2 SYGVKD. The germline V and J ends were trimmed by 3 bases and 4 bases, with 19 bases remaining between them. This CDR3 spans 17 amino acids. CDR3 region: CAISEPYYRVGGNTIYF. The DNA for the CDR3 is TGTGCCATCAGTGAACCCTACTACAGGGTCGGCGGAAACACCATATATTTT.